The T cell receptor (beta chain) described here comes from a study of blood T cell repertoires in COVID-19. In the study overall: Collection of acute and convalescent COVID-19 samples took place in the United States, Italy and Spain. T cells, B-cell-depleted T cells, or PBMCs supplied cDNA or gDNA.

Per the authors' pipeline: Nucleated cell counts were estimated from reference gene primer amplification. TCRdb's table, derived via immunoSEQ multiplex PCR, lists solely in-frame clones and lacks some. V and J calls and clone size come straight from that table; D and trimming were deduced from the DNA. This table has over 200,000 clones, 75% to 85% appearing once. The V gene end was trimmed by 5 bases and the J gene end by 5 bases; junction bases not matched to a gene: 7. In germline, CDR1 is MNHEY, CDR2 SMNVEV (reference sequence). The CDR3 has 15 amino acids. V gene TRBV27 combines with J gene TRBJ2-5, with 11 bases matching TRBD1. The receptor's source is a man between 35 and 55 years old who had recovered from COVID-19. The sample consisted of peripheral blood. The CDR3 spells CASSPRDRGLETQYF. CDR3 nucleotide sequence: TGTGCCAGCAGTCCCCGGGACAGGGGGTTGGAGACCCAGTACTTC.